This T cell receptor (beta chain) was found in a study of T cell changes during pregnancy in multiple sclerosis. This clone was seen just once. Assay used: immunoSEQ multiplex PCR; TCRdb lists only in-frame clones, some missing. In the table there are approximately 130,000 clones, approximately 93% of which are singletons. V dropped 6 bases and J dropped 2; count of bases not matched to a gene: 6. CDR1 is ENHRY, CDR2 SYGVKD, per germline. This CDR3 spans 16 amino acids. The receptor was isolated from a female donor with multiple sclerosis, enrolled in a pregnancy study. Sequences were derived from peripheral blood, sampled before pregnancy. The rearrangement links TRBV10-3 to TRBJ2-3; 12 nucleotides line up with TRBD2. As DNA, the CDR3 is TGTGCCATCAGAGTCAGGACTAGCGGGAACACAGATACGCAGTATTTT. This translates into CAIRVRTSGNTDTQYF.